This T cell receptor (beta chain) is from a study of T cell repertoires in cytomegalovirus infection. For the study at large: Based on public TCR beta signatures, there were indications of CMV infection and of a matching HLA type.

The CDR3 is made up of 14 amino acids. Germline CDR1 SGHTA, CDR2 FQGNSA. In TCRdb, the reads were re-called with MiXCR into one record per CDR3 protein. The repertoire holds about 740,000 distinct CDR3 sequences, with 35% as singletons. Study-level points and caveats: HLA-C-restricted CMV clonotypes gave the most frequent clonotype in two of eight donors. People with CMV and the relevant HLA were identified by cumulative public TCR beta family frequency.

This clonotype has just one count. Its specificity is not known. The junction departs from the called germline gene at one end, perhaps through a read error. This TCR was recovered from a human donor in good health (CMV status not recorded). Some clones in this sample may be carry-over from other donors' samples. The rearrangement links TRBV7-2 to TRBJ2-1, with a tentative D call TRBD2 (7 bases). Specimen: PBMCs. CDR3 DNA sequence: TGTGCCTTGCGGGGGCCGGGGACCTACAATGAGAAGTTCTTC. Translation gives CALRGPGTYNEKFF.